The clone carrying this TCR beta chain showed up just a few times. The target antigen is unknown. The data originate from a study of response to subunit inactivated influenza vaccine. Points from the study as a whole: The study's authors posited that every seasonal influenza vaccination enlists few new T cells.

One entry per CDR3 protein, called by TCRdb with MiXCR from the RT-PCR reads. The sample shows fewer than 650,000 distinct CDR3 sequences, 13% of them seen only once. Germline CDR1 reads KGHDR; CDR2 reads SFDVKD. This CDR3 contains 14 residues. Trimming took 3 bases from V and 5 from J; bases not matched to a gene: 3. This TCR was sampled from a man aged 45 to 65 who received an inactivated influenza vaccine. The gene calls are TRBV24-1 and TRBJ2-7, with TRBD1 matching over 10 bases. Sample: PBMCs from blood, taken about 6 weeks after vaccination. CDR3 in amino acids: CATSDTGTGDEQYF. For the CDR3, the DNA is TGTGCCACCAGTGATACCGGGACAGGGGACGAGCAGTACTTC.